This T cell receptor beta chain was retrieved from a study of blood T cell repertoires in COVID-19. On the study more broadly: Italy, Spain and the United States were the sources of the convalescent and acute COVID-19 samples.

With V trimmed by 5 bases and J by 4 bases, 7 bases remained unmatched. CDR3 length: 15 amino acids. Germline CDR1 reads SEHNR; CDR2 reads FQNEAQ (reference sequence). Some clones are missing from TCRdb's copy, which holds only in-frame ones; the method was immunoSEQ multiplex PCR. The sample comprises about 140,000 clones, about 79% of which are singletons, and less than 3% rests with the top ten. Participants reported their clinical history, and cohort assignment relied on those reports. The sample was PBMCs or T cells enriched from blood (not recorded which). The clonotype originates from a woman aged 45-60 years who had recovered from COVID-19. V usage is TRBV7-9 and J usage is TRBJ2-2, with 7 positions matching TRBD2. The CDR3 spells CASSLWAGATGELFF. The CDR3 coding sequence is TGTGCCAGCAGCCTGTGGGCGGGAGCCACCGGGGAGCTGTTTTTT.